The clone carrying this TCR beta chain was found a few times. This specimen comes from a study of patients and donors after allogeneic stem cell transplantation. TCRdb ran MiXCR on the RT-PCR reads and lists one entry per CDR3 protein. The sample includes 800,000 to 1,000,000 distinct CDR3 sequences, about a sixth of them seen just once. Germline CDR1 is KGHDR and CDR2 is SFDVKD. CDR3 length equals 16 residues. V dropped 1 base and J dropped 6; count of bases not matched to a gene: 8. V and J are TRBV24-1 and TRBJ2-1; TRBD2 matches 7 bases. This clonotype originated in a human donor who was either an allogeneic HSCT recipient or a stem cell or donor lymphocyte infusion donor (not recorded which). It is not recorded whose cells these are; they may come from a transplant donor. Sequenced input: blood, either unsorted or a sorted T cell fraction (not recorded which). CDR3 protein: CATSDFRGGPINEQFF. CDR3 in DNA: TGTGCCACCAGTGATTTTAGGGGAGGGCCTATCAATGAGCAGTTCTTC.